Listed below are T cell receptor beta chains from one sample, sequenced in a study of blood T cell repertoires in COVID-19. Generated by immunoSEQ multiplex PCR, the TCRdb table keeps only in-frame clones and is missing some. Of 150,000 to 200,000 clones in the sample, about 84% were seen once. Sequenced input: PBMCs or T cells enriched from blood (not recorded which). The receptors originated from a man aged 50 to 60 who had recovered from COVID-19. Both conserved end residues are trimmed from each CDR3. The D gene is left open where the match is weak.

d_call: TRBD1; v_call: TRBV4-3; j_call: TRBJ1-6; cdr3_aa: ASSRTTGQRYNSPLH
d_call: TRBD1; v_call: TRBV2; j_call: TRBJ1-2; cdr3_aa: ASSRDRGGGYT
d_call: .; v_call: TRBV5-1; j_call: TRBJ1-2; cdr3_aa: ASSFNRNPDGYT
d_call: TRBD2; v_call: TRBV5-6; j_call: TRBJ2-3; cdr3_aa: ASSLGLAGVTSYTDTQY
d_call: .; v_call: TRBV19; j_call: TRBJ1-5; cdr3_aa: ASRSQERGVNQPQH
d_call: .; v_call: TRBV6-5; j_call: TRBJ1-1; cdr3_aa: ASSYLREGDTEAF
d_call: TRBD1; v_call: TRBV19; j_call: TRBJ1-2; cdr3_aa: ASSIDIRVLGQGNYGYT
d_call: TRBD1; v_call: TRBV28; j_call: TRBJ1-2; cdr3_aa: ASSVTGEYGYT
d_call: TRBD1; v_call: TRBV6-5; j_call: TRBJ1-2; cdr3_aa: ASRAGTGSMGGYT
d_call: .; v_call: TRBV7-6; j_call: TRBJ2-7; cdr3_aa: ASSTSGQGRGGQY
d_call: TRBD2; v_call: TRBV7-2; j_call: TRBJ2-5; cdr3_aa: ASSLMGQRGGGTQY
d_call: .; v_call: TRBV30; j_call: TRBJ2-3; cdr3_aa: AWSLTITDTQY
d_call: .; v_call: TRBV7-2; j_call: TRBJ1-2; cdr3_aa: ASSLEPGKIYGYT
d_call: .; v_call: TRBV7-9; j_call: TRBJ1-3; cdr3_aa: ASSRTQIGGSGNTIY
d_call: .; v_call: TRBV5-1; j_call: TRBJ2-1; cdr3_aa: ASSPTVKLYNEQF
d_call: TRBD2; v_call: TRBV5-1; j_call: TRBJ2-5; cdr3_aa: ASSWVGTRAETQY
d_call: .; v_call: TRBV9; j_call: TRBJ1-2; cdr3_aa: ASSTSGSYGYT
d_call: .; v_call: TRBV27; j_call: TRBJ1-1; cdr3_aa: ASSLMGRGTEAF
d_call: .; v_call: TRBV3-1/TRBV3-2; j_call: TRBJ1-2; cdr3_aa: ASSQDGTRINYGYT
d_call: .; v_call: TRBV29-1; j_call: TRBJ1-1; cdr3_aa: SVVPGMNTEAF
d_call: .; v_call: TRBV10-1; j_call: TRBJ1-4; cdr3_aa: ASTPPMEPNEKLF
d_call: TRBD1; v_call: TRBV5-1; j_call: TRBJ2-6; cdr3_aa: ASSPGQTYSGANVLT
d_call: TRBD1; v_call: TRBV27; j_call: TRBJ1-5; cdr3_aa: ASSPASGGAGQPQH
d_call: .; v_call: TRBV7-9; j_call: TRBJ1-5; cdr3_aa: ASSSQGGNQPQH
d_call: .; v_call: TRBV18; j_call: TRBJ1-1; cdr3_aa: ASSSGLLMNTEAF
d_call: TRBD1; v_call: TRBV5-1; j_call: TRBJ2-7; cdr3_aa: ASSLSFQGDYEQY
d_call: TRBD1; v_call: TRBV27; j_call: TRBJ1-1; cdr3_aa: ATREGADGTEAF
d_call: .; v_call: TRBV18; j_call: TRBJ2-3; cdr3_aa: ASSPAGYTDTQY
d_call: .; v_call: TRBV19; j_call: TRBJ2-4; cdr3_aa: ASSIQGAKNIQY
d_call: .; v_call: TRBV11-2; j_call: TRBJ1-1; cdr3_aa: ASSLDGRTEAF
d_call: .; v_call: TRBV5-5; j_call: TRBJ2-6; cdr3_aa: ASAVGANVLT
d_call: .; v_call: TRBV4-1; j_call: TRBJ2-7; cdr3_aa: ASSQAGYDYEQY
d_call: .; v_call: TRBV5-1; j_call: TRBJ2-5; cdr3_aa: ASSPGGETQY
d_call: TRBD1; v_call: TRBV12-3/TRBV12-4; j_call: TRBJ1-2; cdr3_aa: ASSLGRGYGYT
d_call: TRBD1; v_call: TRBV29-1; j_call: TRBJ2-3; cdr3_aa: SVPGTGGGDTQY
d_call: TRBD2; v_call: TRBV3-1/TRBV3-2; j_call: TRBJ2-1; cdr3_aa: ASSSKGGGIYNEQF
d_call: TRBD1; v_call: TRBV10-1; j_call: TRBJ2-6; cdr3_aa: ASSERDRGASGANVLT
d_call: .; v_call: TRBV5-1; j_call: TRBJ1-4; cdr3_aa: ASSLNGANEKLF
d_call: .; v_call: TRBV4-1; j_call: TRBJ1-2; cdr3_aa: ASSQIGQSLWNT
d_call: .; v_call: TRBV10-3; j_call: TRBJ2-5; cdr3_aa: AISEGAGAEETQY
d_call: .; v_call: TRBV5-5; j_call: TRBJ2-7; cdr3_aa: ASSHSRGTVEQY
d_call: TRBD1; v_call: TRBV5-5; j_call: TRBJ2-2; cdr3_aa: ASSWTGQGGGELF
d_call: .; v_call: TRBV7-2; j_call: TRBJ2-3; cdr3_aa: ASSSDRYPSTDTQY
d_call: TRBD1; v_call: TRBV11-2; j_call: TRBJ2-2; cdr3_aa: ASSRQGAGKYTGELF